Presented here are 14 T cell receptor beta chains from one specimen sequenced in a study of glioma-infiltrating T cells after dendritic cell vaccination. Some clones are missing from TCRdb's copy, which holds only in-frame ones; the method was immunoSEQ multiplex PCR. This table has 80,000 to 100,000 clones, 70% to 80% appearing once. Sequenced here: blood, sampled before dendritic cell vaccination. These receptors were collected from a human donor with glioblastoma.

The chain couples TRBV28 to TRBJ2-7; 9 bases fit TRBD1. CDR1 and CDR2 (germline): MDHEN, SYDVKM. J gave up 2 bases and V 4 bases, and 6 bases lay outside the gene matches. The CDR3 runs to 15 residues. For the CDR3, the DNA is TGTGCCAGCAGTTCCCTAGACAGGGGGACCTACGAGCAGTACTTC. Residues: CASSSLDRGTYEQYF.

In its sample, this clone was seen a few times. The chain employs TRBV7-9 and TRBJ1-5; 8 bases are a match to TRBD1. The length of the CDR3 is 13 residues. Looked up from germline, CDR1 is SEHNR and CDR2 is FQNEAQ (reference sequence). Trimming cost V 5 bases and J 9 bases; bases outside gene matches: 6. CDR3 bases: TGTGCCAGCAGCCCGGGACAGGCGAGGCCCCAGCATTTT. Amino acid sequence: CASSPGQARPQHF.

The chain carries TRBV7-6 and TRBJ1-1, with TRBD1 identical over 7 bases. The CDR3 length is 14 residues. V was clipped by 2 bases and J by 4 bases; unmatched bases: 4. CDR1 and CDR2 (germline): SGHVS, FNYEAQ. CDR3 loop: CASSLTGQFTEAFF. The CDR3, as DNA: TGTGCCAGCAGCTTAACGGGACAGTTCACTGAAGCTTTCTTT.

This chain connects TRBV4-1 to TRBJ1-1; no clear D. Germline values: CDR1 MGHRA, CDR2 YSYEKL. The CDR3 totals 14 residues. The V gene lost 1 base and the J gene lost 1 base, with 7 bases spanning the gap. CDR3 sequence reads: CASSQGGANTEAFF. The CDR3 DNA reads as TGCGCCAGCAGCCAAGGAGGAGCGAACACTGAAGCTTTCTTT.

This clone was seen only a few times. CDR3 nucleotides: TGTGCCAGCAGGACAGGGTTTGCGGCCGGGGAGCTGTTTTTT. It specifies CASRTGFAAGELFF. V and J are TRBV6-1 and TRBJ2-2; the match to TRBD1 covers 7 bases. The CDR3 has 14 residues. Germline lookup yields CDR1 MNHNS and CDR2 SASEGT. Trimming removed 6 bases from V and 6 bases from J; junction bases left unmatched: 7.

Details on this clone: The junction departs from the called germline gene at one end, perhaps through a read error. The rearrangement uses TRBV19 and TRBJ1-5, with 12 positions matching TRBD1. Germline V CDR1 and CDR2: LNHDA, SQIVND (reference sequence). The CDR3 is 17 residues long. The CDR3 nucleotides are TGTGCCAGTAGTATTTTGGGGACAGGGGGCAGCAGTCAGCCCCAGCATTTT. As protein: CASSILGTGGSSQPQHF.

CDR3 in amino acids: CASSVGGEGYEQYF. The CDR3, as DNA: TGTGCCAGCAGCGTGGGAGGGGAAGGGTACGAGCAGTACTTC. The chain uses TRBV9 and TRBJ2-7; 7 nucleotides match TRBD2. The junction had 6 bases not matched to a gene; V was cut back by 2 bases and J by 4 bases. Germline V gene lookup returns CDR1 SGDLS and CDR2 YYNGEE. There are 14 residues in the CDR3.

The chain employs TRBV6-7 and TRBJ2-3; the D is unclear. TRBV6-7 is flagged as an ORF with uncertain function. The CDR3 runs 16 residues. V dropped 4 bases and J dropped 3 bases, with 17 bases sitting between them. CDR3 nucleotides: TGTGCCAGCAGTTTCCTTGACACCGCCGAAACAGATACGCAGTATTTT. This sequence encodes CASSFLDTAETDTQYF.

This clone was picked up a small number of times. The chain uses TRBV7-2 and TRBJ1-1; the D gene is possibly TRBD1 (6 bases). Between the trimmed V and J ends, which lost 7 bases and 4 bases, there was a span of 10 bases. The germline V gene encodes CDR1 SGHTA and CDR2 FQGNSA. CDR3 length: 12 residues. CDR3 bases: TGTGCCAGCAATAGAGGGGGCACTGAAGCTTTCTTT. Amino acids: CASNRGGTEAFF.

This sequence joins TRBV7-8 and TRBJ1-3; 9 nucleotides agree with TRBD1. CDR1 and CDR2 from the germline V gene are SGHVS and FQNEAQ. The CDR3 is 17 residues long. V was clipped by 5 bases and J by 0 bases; unmatched bases: 8. The CDR3 sequence is CASSLRTGGGSGNTIYF. DNA of the CDR3: TGTGCCAGCAGCCTTAGAACAGGGGGCGGCTCTGGAAACACCATATATTTT.

This clone was recorded once. The gene calls are TRBV14 and TRBJ1-2, with D possibly matching TRBD1 (5 bases). The germline CDR1 and CDR2 sequences are SGHDN and FVKESK. CDR3 length: 15 residues. V lost 2 bases to trimming and J lost 4 bases, with 14 bases between them. DNA for the CDR3: TGTGCCAGCAGCCAACTGACAGAATCTCCCTATGGCTACACCTTC. Its translation is CASSQLTESPYGYTF.

The chain uses TRBV9 and TRBJ1-2; TRBD1 aligns across 12 bases. The trim removed 4 bases at V and 4 bases at J, leaving 11 bases unmatched. The CDR3 length is 17 residues. Per germline, CDR1 SGDLS and CDR2 YYNGEE. CDR3: CASSRTGTGGAGYGYTF. CDR3 sequence (DNA): TGTGCCAGCAGCAGAACGGGGACAGGGGGCGCTGGCTATGGCTACACCTTC.

The chain uses TRBV7-9 and TRBJ1-2; D is perhaps TRBD1 (6 bases). Germline CDR1 and CDR2: SEHNR and FQNEAQ (reference sequence). This CDR3 comprises 14 residues. Trimming stripped 5 bases from V and 8 bases from J, with 18 bases between. The CDR3 sequence is CASSLLWDKLGYTF. For the CDR3, the DNA is TGTGCCAGCAGCCTACTGTGGGACAAGTTAGGCTACACCTTC.

The table lists this clone with a count of one. The chain combines TRBV9 with TRBJ2-7, with D unresolved. The CDR3 is made up of 13 amino acids. V lost 4 bases to trimming and J lost 1 base, with 9 bases between them. Germline loops: CDR1 SGDLS, CDR2 YYNGEE. CDR3 amino acids: CASSPGYSYEQYF. The CDR3 bases are TGTGCCAGCAGCCCGGGTTATTCCTACGAGCAGTACTTC. Filled out from reference TRBV9 and TRBJ2-7, the complete variable domain reads DSGVTQTPKHLITATGQRVTLRCSPRSGDLSVYWYQQSLDQGLQFLIQYYNGEERAKGNILERFSAQQFPDLHSELNLSSLELGDSALYFCASSPGYSYEQYFGPGTRLTVT.